These T cell receptor beta chains were read from a single sample in a study of blood T cell repertoires in COVID-19. Libraries were prepared by immunoSEQ multiplex PCR; TCRdb keeps only in-frame clonotypes and omits some of them. There are tens of thousands of clones in the sample; around 83% occur only once, and roughly 6.4% lies in the top ten. The sample consisted of peripheral blood. The receptors originated from a human donor in a cohort sampled during active or convalescent COVID-19. The CDR3 runs from the conserved cysteine through the conserved F or W. The D gene is left open where the match is weak. The listing skips clone size in some rows; elsewhere it reads once, few, many or a size class.

j_gene | abundance | v_gene | d_gene | CDR3nt | CDR3aa
TRBJ1-6 | few | TRBV18 | - | TGTGCCAGCTCACCGAATCAGGGGAATAATTCACCCCTCCACTTT | CASSPNQGNNSPLHF
TRBJ2-6 | once | TRBV6-5 | - | TGTGCCAGCAGTTACGGAGTCTCTGGGGCCAACGTCCTGACTTTC | CASSYGVSGANVLTF
TRBJ1-6 | - | TRBV2 | - | TGTGCCAGGACTCCCAGACCCGGGGATTCACCCCTCCACTTT | CARTPRPGDSPLHF
TRBJ1-6 | - | TRBV3-1/TRBV3-2 | - | TGTGCCAGCAGCCAGGGGAGCCCCCTCCACTTT | CASSQGSPLHF
TRBJ1-2 | - | TRBV20-1 | - | TGCAGTGCCGCCGAGAACTATGGCTACACCTTC | CSAAENYGYTF
TRBJ1-5 | - | TRBV19 | TRBD1 | TGTGCCAGTAGTATGGGGACAGGCTATAGCAATCAGCCCCAGCATTTT | CASSMGTGYSNQPQHF
TRBJ2-5 | - | TRBV12-5 | - | TGTGCTAGTGGTCGGGACCAAGAGACCCAGTACTTC | CASGRDQETQYF
TRBJ2-7 | - | TRBV7-2 | TRBD2 | TGTGCCAGCAGCTTCTCCGCCCTAAGCGGGGGGGCCTACGAGCAGTACTTC | CASSFSALSGGAYEQYF
TRBJ2-3 | - | TRBV4-2 | - | TGTGCCAGCAGCCAGGCCTCCAACGTGGGGCGGGGAGATACGCAGTATTTT | CASSQASNVGRGDTQYF
TRBJ2-5 | once | TRBV7-2 | TRBD2 | TGTGCCAGCAGCTTGGGGGGGTTGATGGAGACCCAGTACTTC | CASSLGGLMETQYF
TRBJ2-7 | few | TRBV9 | TRBD1 | TGTGCCAGCAGCGTTTCCGGACAGGGCCCCTACGAGCAGTACTTC | CASSVSGQGPYEQYF
TRBJ2-7 | - | TRBV6-5 | TRBD1 | TGTGCCAGCAGTTACGGGACAGCCGGCATTCGGGGCGAGCAGTACTTC | CASSYGTAGIRGEQYF
TRBJ2-1 | - | TRBV5-1 | - | TGCGCCAGCAGCTTGGCCCCGGCGGGGGCCGGGAATGAGCAGTTCTTC | CASSLAPAGAGNEQFF
TRBJ2-3 | - | TRBV4-3 | - | TGCGCCAGCAGCCAAGAGGGCGGACTCTACGGGACAGATACGCAGTATTTT | CASSQEGGLYGTDTQYF
TRBJ2-1 | - | TRBV19 | - | TGTGCCAGTTGTCGGGGGTACTCCTACAATGAGCAGTTCTTC | CASCRGYSYNEQFF
TRBJ1-1 | - | TRBV3-1/TRBV3-2 | TRBD1 | TGTGCCAGCAGTCCCGGAGCAGGGGGCGGTCAGGACACTGAAGCTTTCTTT | CASSPGAGGGQDTEAFF
TRBJ2-1 | - | TRBV12-5 | TRBD2 | TGTGCTAGTGGTATCCGACCGGGACTAAGCTCCTACAATGAGCAGTTCTTC | CASGIRPGLSSYNEQFF
TRBJ2-5 | - | TRBV7-8 | - | TGTGCCAGCAGCTTAAGGGGTGAGACCCAGTACTTC | CASSLRGETQYF
TRBJ1-2 | - | TRBV29-1 | - | TGCAGCGTTGACGCTCCTGAGACCTTC | CSVDAPETF
TRBJ1-3 | - | TRBV18 | TRBD1 | TGTGCCAGCTCACGAGCAGGGGGCCTCGGAAACACCATATATTTT | CASSRAGGLGNTIYF
TRBJ1-2 | medium-sized | TRBV18 | TRBD1 | TGTGCCAGCTCACCACAGGGACAGGGGCTCTCCACCTATGGCTACACCTTC | CASSPQGQGLSTYGYTF
TRBJ2-3 | - | TRBV4-1 | TRBD1 | TGCGCCAGCAGCCAACCTCGACAGGGCACTAGCACAGATACGCAGTATTTT | CASSQPRQGTSTDTQYF
TRBJ2-3 | - | TRBV7-3 | TRBD2 | TGTGCCAGCAGCTTGGGACTAGCGGGAAGCACAGATACGCAGTATTTT | CASSLGLAGSTDTQYF
TRBJ2-5 | once | TRBV27 | - | TGTGCCAGCAGTTTGTCCCTAATGGAGACCCAGTACTTC | CASSLSLMETQYF
TRBJ1-2 | - | TRBV5-8 | - | TGTGCCAGCAGCTTGGGGGGCCTCAACCCATATGGCTACACCTTC | CASSLGGLNPYGYTF
TRBJ2-2 | - | TRBV24-1 | - | TGTGCCACCAGTGATCCCAGGGTTAGCACCGGGGAGCTGTTTTTT | CATSDPRVSTGELFF
TRBJ2-5 | - | TRBV11-2 | TRBD2 | TGTGCCAGCAGCTTATCTACCGGGGGGGGAGAGACCCAGTACTTC | CASSLSTGGGETQYF
TRBJ2-2 | - | TRBV3-1/TRBV3-2 | TRBD1 | TGTGCCAGCAGCCCAGGGGGCGCGAACACCGGGGAGCTGTTTTTT | CASSPGGANTGELFF
TRBJ1-1 | - | TRBV3-1/TRBV3-2 | - | TGTGCCAGCAGCCGACGAGCGGGGTACAGTGGTGAAGCTTTCTTT | CASSRRAGYSGEAFF
TRBJ1-4 | - | TRBV10-3 | TRBD1 | TGTGCCACCGGACAGGGCCAAGAAAAACTGTTTTTT | CATGQGQEKLFF
TRBJ1-1 | - | TRBV18 | - | TGTGCCAGCTCACCACTAGAGGGTATCGGCACTGAAGCTTTCTTT | CASSPLEGIGTEAFF
TRBJ2-3 | - | TRBV4-1 | - | TGCGCCAGCAGCCAAGCCCCAGGGACAGATACGCAGTATTTT | CASSQAPGTDTQYF
TRBJ2-2 | - | TRBV10-3 | TRBD2 | TGTGCCATCAGTGGAGGAGGACTAGCGGGGGCAGGCGGGGAGCTGTTTTTT | CAISGGGLAGAGGELFF
TRBJ1-2 | few | TRBV29-1 | - | TGCAGCGGTGAGGCGGGGGCCTATGGCTACACCTTC | CSGEAGAYGYTF
TRBJ1-2 | - | TRBV23-1 | - | TGCGCTGGCGCGGGACTGACCCTTCCCTCTAACTATGGCTACACCTTC | CAGAGLTLPSNYGYTF
TRBJ2-1 | - | TRBV9 | TRBD2 | TGTGCCAGCAGCGTAGATCTAGCGGGGGGTTACAATGAGCAGTTCTTC | CASSVDLAGGYNEQFF
TRBJ2-2 | few | TRBV11-1 | TRBD1 | TGTGCCAGCAGCTCAGGGGGCTTGGCCACCGGGGAGCTGTTTTTT | CASSSGGLATGELFF
TRBJ2-5 | - | TRBV6-2/TRBV6-3 | TRBD2 | TGTGCCAGCAGTCCCCTCCCCGGGACTAGCGGGGGGGCTGAGACCCAGTACTTC | CASSPLPGTSGGAETQYF
TRBJ2-1 | - | TRBV11-2 | - | TGTGCCAGCAGCTTACGGCTAGAAATCCCCAATGAGCAGTTCTTC | CASSLRLEIPNEQFF
TRBJ2-3 | - | TRBV7-2 | TRBD2 | TGTGCCAGCAGCCCAGGACTAGCACCCTCAGATACGCAGTATTTT | CASSPGLAPSDTQYF
TRBJ2-5 | once | TRBV6-2/TRBV6-3 | - | TGTGCCAGCAGTTCAATCTCGGGGGAGACCCAGTACTTC | CASSSISGETQYF
TRBJ1-1 | once | TRBV7-9 | TRBD1 | TGTGCCAGCAGCTTAGCGGAGGGGGCGAGGACTGAAGCTTTCTTT | CASSLAEGARTEAFF
TRBJ1-4 | - | TRBV3-1/TRBV3-2 | TRBD1 | TGTGCCAGCAGCCAAGATCTTATAGGACAGGGCAACTCCCCCACTAATGAAAAACTGTTTTTT | CASSQDLIGQGNSPTNEKLFF
TRBJ1-5 | - | TRBV27 | TRBD1 | TGTGCCAGCAGCCCGATGGGAACAGGGGTGGGTTTGGGCAATCAGCCCCAGCATTTT | CASSPMGTGVGLGNQPQHF
TRBJ1-6 | - | TRBV7-2 | TRBD1 | TGTGCCAGCAGCCCCCAAGGGACAGGAAATTCACCCCTCCACTTT | CASSPQGTGNSPLHF
TRBJ1-3 | - | TRBV24-1 | - | TGTGCCACCAGTAAGGGGGTAGGGACCTCCTCTGGAAACACCATATATTTT | CATSKGVGTSSGNTIYF
TRBJ1-1 | few | TRBV5-1 | TRBD1 | TGCGCCAGCAGCTCATCCGGGACAGGGAACACTGAAGCTTTCTTT | CASSSSGTGNTEAFF
TRBJ1-2 | few | TRBV2 | TRBD1 | TGTGCCAGCAGTGGGACAGGGGGCACCCGAGGCTACACCTTC | CASSGTGGTRGYTF
TRBJ2-1 | - | TRBV5-1 | - | TGCGCCAGCAGCTTGGCTGGGGCTCGAGGCGATGAGCAGTTCTTC | CASSLAGARGDEQFF
TRBJ2-1 | - | TRBV9 | TRBD1 | TGTGCCAGCGCCCATGGGACAGGTGATCAGGGAAATTACAATGAGCAGTTCTTC | CASAHGTGDQGNYNEQFF
TRBJ1-1 | - | TRBV19 | - | TGTGCCAGTGGCCCGACAGCTTTGAACACTGAAGCTTTCTTT | CASGPTALNTEAFF
TRBJ1-4 | - | TRBV4-3 | TRBD1 | TGCGCCAGCAGCCAAGATTGGGGGACAGTTGGTGAAAAACTGTTTTTT | CASSQDWGTVGEKLFF
TRBJ1-5 | - | TRBV12-5 | - | TGTGCTAGTGGCCCCGGGACATTATATAGCAATCAGCCCCAGCATTTT | CASGPGTLYSNQPQHF
TRBJ1-2 | few | TRBV7-9 | - | TGTGCCAGCAGCCCGGAGGGTTTCTGGGGCGGCTACACCTTC | CASSPEGFWGGYTF
TRBJ2-7 | many | TRBV13 | - | TGTGCCAGCAGCTTAGAGGGGGAATCCTACGAGCAGTACTTC | CASSLEGESYEQYF
TRBJ2-1 | - | TRBV24-1 | TRBD2 | TGTGCCACCAGTGCCCCCGGGACTAGCATAAATGAGCAGTTCTTC | CATSAPGTSINEQFF
TRBJ2-2 | - | TRBV30 | - | TGTGCCTGGAGGAGGGGGGGGAACACCGGGGAGCTGTTTTTT | CAWRRGGNTGELFF
TRBJ1-5 | - | TRBV6-6 | - | TGTGCCAGCAATGAGGGGCCCCAGCATTTT | CASNEGPQHF